This passage covers 19 T cell receptor beta chains from one sample sequenced in a study of T cell clonotyping in hematopoietic cell transplantation. This table comes from immunoSEQ multiplex PCR, and its TCRdb copy is limited to in-frame clones, with some not included. The sample comprises some 5,800 clones, 85% to 95% of which are singletons, and 45% to 60% rests with the top ten. Sequencing used peripheral blood mononuclear cells, obtained 100 days after allogeneic stem cell transplant. These TCRs come from a female patient aged 50-59 years who had an allogeneic stem cell transplant from an unrelated donor, so T cells may come from the graft donor. Some clones in this sample may be carry-over from other donors' samples.

This clone occurred once. The chain carries TRBV5-8 and TRBJ1-1; the D gene is possibly TRBD1 (5 bases). The CDR3 extends over 14 amino acids. CDR1 is SGHTS and CDR2 is YDEGEE in the germline V gene. Trimming removed 2 bases at V and 7 bases at J, with 15 bases between. Written as DNA, the CDR3 is TGTGCCAGCAGCTTACCCGGGACCGCCATTGAAGCTTTCTTT. It specifies CASSLPGTAIEAFF.

This clone was counted a single time. This sequence joins TRBV11-1 and TRBJ2-7, with 9 bases that match TRBD1. Germline CDR1 is SGHAT and CDR2 is FQDESV (reference sequence). Trimming cost V 5 bases and J 5 bases; bases outside gene matches: 7. CDR3 length equals 14 residues. CDR3 sequence: CASSHPGQGHEQYF. The CDR3 DNA follows: TGTGCCAGCAGCCACCCGGGACAGGGCCACGAGCAGTACTTC. The full variable domain, in which reference TRBV11-1 and TRBJ2-7 provide the parts outside the CDR3, is EAEVAQSPRYKITEKSQAVAFWCDPISGHATLYWYRQILGQGPELLVQFQDESVVDDSQLPKDRFSAERLKGVDSTLKIQPAELGDSAMYLCASSHPGQGHEQYFGPGTRLTVT.

The gene calls are TRBV6-1 and TRBJ1-4; 7 nucleotides match TRBD1. The trim removed 7 bases at V and 5 bases at J, leaving 7 bases unmatched. There are 14 residues in the CDR3. Germline CDR1 is MNHNS and CDR2 is SASEGT. CDR3 DNA: TGTGCCAGCATTCCGACAGGGTTGAATGAAAAACTGTTTTTT. Its protein is CASIPTGLNEKLFF.

The V gene is TRBV6-1, the J gene TRBJ2-3; 8 bases agree with TRBD1. The CDR3 extends over 13 amino acids. The trim removed 7 bases at V and 3 bases at J, leaving 3 bases unmatched. Germline V gene data show CDR1 as MNHNS and CDR2 as SASEGT. CDR3 nucleotides: TGTGCCAGCACCAACAGGGGGACAGATACGCAGTATTTT. Amino acids: CASTNRGTDTQYF.

The gene calls are TRBV7-8 and TRBJ1-2; 8 bases map to TRBD1. CDR3 length: 14 amino acids. Germline CDR1 and CDR2: SGHVS and FQNEAQ. The V and J ends lost 5 bases and 5 bases, in that order; junction bases with no gene match: 7. CDR3 in amino acids: CASSTLTGVYGYTF. In DNA form, the CDR3 reads TGTGCCAGCAGCACCTTGACAGGGGTTTATGGCTACACCTTC. Full variable domain (missing parts from reference TRBV7-8 and TRBJ1-2): GAGVSQSPRYKVAKRGQDVALRCDPISGHVSLFWYQQALGQGPEFLTYFQNEAQLDKSGLPSDRFFAERPEGSVSTLKIQRTQQEDSAVYLCASSTLTGVYGYTFGSGTRLTVV.

This clone is deemed large. The chain links TRBV5-6 to TRBJ2-3; D uncertain. The V gene lost 6 bases and the J gene lost 2 bases, with 10 bases spanning the gap. Germline lookup yields CDR1 SGHDT and CDR2 YYEEEE. This CDR3 comprises 13 residues. The CDR3 reads CASTMGNTDTQYF. The CDR3 bases are TGTGCCAGCACCATGGGGAACACAGATACGCAGTATTTT. Full variable domain (outside the CDR3, taken from reference TRBV5-6 and TRBJ2-3): DAGVTQSPTHLIKTRGQQVTLRCSPKSGHDTVSWYQQALGQGPQFIFQYYEEEERQRGNFPDRFSGHQFPNYSSELNVNALLLGDSALYLCASTMGNTDTQYFGPGTRLTVL.

The chain links TRBV2 to TRBJ1-1; maybe TRBD1 (6 bases). V shed 6 bases and J shed 5 bases, with 22 bases lying between them. In germline, CDR1 is SNHLY, CDR2 FYNNEI. The CDR3 has 16 amino acids. The CDR3 DNA is TGTGCCAGCAGCCCTAAAGGGGGGCGGCAGCGGACTGAAGCTTTCTTT. This codes for CASSPKGGRQRTEAFF.

The rearrangement joins TRBV4-1 to TRBJ2-7, with 7 positions matching TRBD1. Per the germline V gene, CDR1 is MGHRA and CDR2 is YSYEKL. The V segment lost 4 bases and the J segment 0 bases; nucleotides outside the gene matches: 6. This CDR3 is built from 15 residues. CDR3 in DNA: TGCGCCAGCAGCCCCCAGACAGGGAGCTCCTACGAGCAGTACTTC. Amino acids: CASSPQTGSSYEQYF.

Notes on this clone: One end of the junction fails to match germline, which may point to a read error. V usage is TRBV7-7 and J usage is TRBJ1-1, with D unresolved. The CDR3 covers 13 residues. Germline V lookup: CDR1 SSHAT, CDR2 FNYEAQ (reference sequence). For the CDR3, the DNA is TGTGCTAGCAGCTCTGCGGTGAACACTGAAGCTTTCTTT. It codes for CASSSAVNTEAFF.

The chain joins TRBV2 to TRBJ1-6, with TRBD1 identical over 8 bases. Germline assignment: CDR1 SNHLY and CDR2 FYNNEI. After removal of 7 bases from V and 12 bases from J, the junction contained 8 bases not matched to a gene. The length of the CDR3 is 13 residues. The CDR3 DNA reads as TGTGCCAGCACCCTGACAGGGGTAATACCCCTCCACTTT. It translates to CASTLTGVIPLHF. Complete variable domain (other parts from reference TRBV2 and TRBJ1-6): EPEVTQTPSHQVTQMGQEVILRCVPISNHLYFYWYRQILGQKVEFLVSFYNNEISEKSEIFDDQFSVERPDGSNFTLKIRSTKLEDSAMYFCASTLTGVIPLHFGNGTRLTVT.

The rearrangement links TRBV19 to TRBJ2-6; no firm D call. Germline V gives CDR1 LNHDA, CDR2 SQIVND (reference sequence). The CDR3 spans 15 residues. V lost 4 bases and J 0 bases, leaving 7 bases between the germline ends. The CDR3 protein is CASSTPRSGANVLTF. The CDR3 bases are TGTGCCAGTAGTACCCCGCGCTCTGGGGCCAACGTCCTGACTTTC.

The chain couples TRBV25-1 to TRBJ2-7; D not resolved. V was cut by 7 bases and J by 6 bases, with 13 bases left in between. Per germline, CDR1 MGHDK and CDR2 SYGVNS. The length of the CDR3 is 12 residues. The CDR3 loop reads CASMPDPPEQYF. The DNA of the CDR3 is TGTGCCAGCATGCCCGACCCTCCCGAGCAGTACTTC.

The chain's CDR3 is CASSYSTGNTEAFF. The CDR3 DNA reads as TGTGCCAGCAGTTACTCGACGGGGAACACTGAAGCTTTCTTT. The chain has TRBV6-5 and TRBJ1-1; no clear D. This CDR3 has 14 amino acids. V was trimmed by 0 bases and J by 1 base, leaving 6 bases between them. Looked up from germline, CDR1 is MNHEY and CDR2 is SVGAGI.

V usage is TRBV9 and J usage is TRBJ1-1, with D uncertain. CDR3 length: 13 residues. Germline V gene sequence: CDR1 SGDLS, CDR2 YYNGEE. V lost 3 bases and J lost 3, with 9 bases in between. The CDR3 spells CASSEDLYTEAFF. CDR3 nucleotide sequence: TGTGCCAGCAGCGAGGACCTTTACACTGAAGCTTTCTTT.

As DNA, the CDR3 is TGTGCCAGCAGCTTAAGAGGGCCCACTAACTATGGCTACACCTTC. Translated: CASSLRGPTNYGYTF. The chain recombines TRBV11-2 with TRBJ1-2; D gene unclear. Germline values: CDR1 SGHAT, CDR2 FQNNGV. Trimming removed 2 bases at V and 0 bases at J, with 10 bases between. This CDR3 spans 15 amino acids.

This sequence joins TRBV11-3 and TRBJ1-2; TRBD1 might be the D (5 bases). The CDR3 runs to 17 residues. From germline, CDR1 is SGHNT and CDR2 YENEEA. Trimming left V 0 bases short and J 5 bases short, with 19 bases between. The DNA of the CDR3 is TGTGCCAGCAGCTTAGAATGGTGGGGTAAGGGGCAGTATGGCTACACCTTC. Translated, it gives CASSLEWWGKGQYGYTF.

This chain joins TRBV19 and TRBJ2-2; 7 nucleotides line up with TRBD2. Germline CDR1 is LNHDA and CDR2 is SQIVND (reference sequence). This CDR3 has 15 residues. The trim removed 10 bases at V and 6 bases at J, leaving 14 bases unmatched. CDR3 sequence (DNA): TGTGCCACCAAATTCGTCCAGGGAGGGGCCGGGGAGCTGTTTTTT. Translation: CATKFVQGGAGELFF.

This chain links TRBV2 with TRBJ1-2; no definite D call. CDR3 length equals 13 residues. Trimming removed 8 bases at V and 6 bases at J, with 16 bases between. CDR1 is SNHLY, CDR2 FYNNEI, per germline. The CDR3 sequence is CASSSGFGDGYTF. The CDR3, as DNA: TGTGCCAGCTCCTCAGGTTTTGGGGATGGCTACACCTTC.

The chain combines TRBV6-1 with TRBJ2-3; 15 positions agree with TRBD2. Germline-derived CDR1 and CDR2 are MNHNS and SASEGT. The V segment lost 4 bases and the J segment 4 bases; nucleotides outside the gene matches: 0. The CDR3 is 15 residues long. CDR3 DNA sequence: TGTGCCAGCAGTGGGACTAGCGGGGGGGCAGATACGCAGTATTTT. Its protein product is CASSGTSGGADTQYF.